This T cell receptor (beta chain) derives from a study of control samples from healthy donors and cancer patients. V was trimmed by 6 bases and J by 3 bases, leaving 12 bases between them. From germline, CDR1 is MNHEY and CDR2 SVGEGT. The CDR3 runs 13 residues. Clones were sequenced by immunoSEQ multiplex PCR, and TCRdb holds only the in-frame ones, with some missing. The sample shows around 110,000 clones, 88% of them seen only once. This clone has a single count. J is TRBJ2-7 and V is TRBV6-2 or TRBV6-3; unclear D gene. The sequence came from a woman in her seventies in good health. Sequenced: blood. The CDR3 here is CASSLSTVYEQYF. CDR3 sequence (DNA): TGTGCCAGCAGCCTTTCAACAGTCTACGAGCAGTACTTC.